The TCR beta chain described here comes from a study of identical twins. Each CDR3 protein gets one entry after TCRdb re-called the 5' RACE reads with MiXCR. The sample holds roughly 1.6 million distinct CDR3 sequences; roughly a third are singletons and the top ten take over 0.25%. The specimen sequenced was cord blood. The receptor was derived from a newborn girl in good health.

CDR3 nucleotides: TGTGCCATCTCGGGGGCAGGGCGACACACCGGGGAGCTGTTTTTT. It is translated as CAISGAGRHTGELFF. The V call is TRBV10-3, the J call TRBJ2-2; D is perhaps TRBD1 or TRBD2 (6 bases each). There are 15 residues in the CDR3. Germline CDR1 is ENHRY and CDR2 is SYGVKD. V lost 8 bases, J lost 3 bases, and 16 bases lay in between.